The 28 T cell receptor beta chains below were found in one sample sequenced in a study of T-cell memory formation after mild COVID-19. One entry per CDR3 protein, called by TCRdb with MiXCR from the 5' RACE reads. The sample carries 200,000 to 250,000 distinct CDR3 sequences, approximately 10% recorded once. Sequencing was done on a sample of PBMCs or a T cell subset sorted from them (not recorded which). These receptors came from a man aged 18 to 29 who had mild COVID-19 (a few samples of this study predate the infection). Cell type and time point are not known.

There are many counts of this clonotype. The J gene is TRBJ2-3, the V gene TRBV28; D possibly uses TRBD1 or TRBD2 (7 bases each). V lost 4 bases, J lost 1 base, and 9 bases lay in between. Looked up from germline, CDR1 is MDHEN and CDR2 is SYDVKM. This CDR3 region has 14 residues. The CDR3 here is CASSSGGGTDTQYF. CDR3 DNA: TGTGCCAGCAGTTCAGGGGGGGGCACAGATACGCAGTATTTT.

This rearrangement joins TRBV27 to TRBJ2-1; 8 nucleotides align to TRBD1. The CDR3 spans 13 residues. CDR1 is MNHEY, CDR2 SMNVEV, per germline (reference sequence). V lost 8 bases and J lost 4; bases outside the gene matches: 4. The CDR3 sequence: CASWDRPYNEQFF. CDR3 DNA sequence: TGTGCCAGCTGGGACAGGCCTTACAATGAGCAGTTCTTC.

The table lists this clonotype with a few counts. The J gene is TRBJ1-4, the V gene TRBV4-1; tentatively, D is TRBD1 (5 bases). CDR3 size: 15 residues. Trimming took 1 base from V and 8 from J, leaving 14 bases between them. Germline V gene lookup returns CDR1 MGHRA and CDR2 YSYEKL. The CDR3 sequence: CASSQAGGFNEKLFF. The CDR3 bases are TGCGCCAGCAGCCAAGCCGGGGGTTTCAACGAAAAACTGTTTTTT.

This clonotype has only a few counts. This chain uses TRBV12-3 or TRBV12-4 with TRBJ1-2; maybe TRBD1 (5 bases). The CDR3 length is 16 residues. Trimming left V 7 bases short and J 7 bases short, with 25 bases between. The CDR3, as DNA: TGTGCCAGCACTCCTCTCGCTGGGGCGTTAGCGGGTGGCTACACCTTC. Its translation is CASTPLAGALAGGYTF.

This chain joins TRBV4-2 and TRBJ2-3, with TRBD2 identical over 8 bases. Germline assignment: CDR1 LGHNA and CDR2 YNFKEQ. The CDR3 is 16 amino acids. The trim removed 1 base at V and 4 bases at J, leaving 7 bases unmatched. CDR3 sequence reads: CASSQAGGPGSDTQYF. The CDR3 bases are TGTGCCAGCAGCCAAGCGGGGGGGCCGGGTTCAGATACGCAGTATTTT.

This clonotype has just a few counts. The CDR3 here is CASRGAGRYEQYF. The CDR3, as DNA: TGTGCCAGCAGGGGGGCAGGGAGGTACGAGCAGTACTTC. The chain links TRBV12-3 or TRBV12-4 to TRBJ2-7; D possibly uses TRBD1 or TRBD2 (6 bases each). There are 13 residues in the CDR3. Trimming shortened V by 6 bases and J by 4 bases, and 13 bases separated the two germline ends.

A few counts support this clonotype. The gene calls are TRBV4-1 and TRBJ1-2; D ambiguous. Trimming cost V 1 base and J 4 bases, with 16 bases left between them. Germline V gene data show CDR1 as MGHRA and CDR2 as YSYEKL. The CDR3 spans 16 residues. CDR3 nucleotides: TGCGCCAGCAGCCAAGGGAGGCCCGGGAGTGGCTATGGCTACACCTTC. It translates to CASSQGRPGSGYGYTF.

The gene calls are TRBV9 and TRBJ2-5, with 9 bases identical to TRBD2. Germline V lookup: CDR1 SGDLS, CDR2 YYNGEE. The CDR3 is made up of 16 amino acids. With 4 bases clipped from V and 2 bases from J, the junction kept 9 bases outside the gene matches. The CDR3 nucleotides read TGTGCCAGCAGCTCAGCTAGCGGGGTTGGACAAGAGACCCAGTACTTC. This gives the protein CASSSASGVGQETQYF.

The rearrangement joins TRBV30 to TRBJ2-5; D is ambiguous. Germline V gene lookup returns CDR1 GTSNPN and CDR2 SVGIG (reference sequence). Deletions cut 4 bases from V and 2 bases from J, with 17 bases between. CDR3 size: 15 residues. In nucleotides, the CDR3 is TGTGCCTGGACGGTCATGGAGTTCAAACAAGAGACCCAGTACTTC. It specifies CAWTVMEFKQETQYF.

The gene calls are TRBV11-2 and TRBJ2-4; either TRBD1 or TRBD2 may supply D (5 bases each). The CDR3 runs to 14 residues. V was cut by 2 bases and J by 6 bases, with 11 bases left in between. The V gene's germline CDR1 is SGHAT and CDR2 FQNNGV. CDR3 bases: TGTGCCAGCAGCTTAATGGGACGGCGAAACATTCAGTACTTC. Translating gives CASSLMGRRNIQYF.

A few counts support this clonotype. The chain joins TRBV7-2 to TRBJ2-5; D not certain. V was trimmed by 4 bases and J by 3 bases, leaving 12 bases between them. There are 14 residues in the CDR3. The germline gives CDR1 SGHTA, CDR2 FQGNSA. CDR3 nucleotide sequence: TGTGCCAGCAGCTGGGGAAGCGTAGAAGAGACCCAGTACTTC. This codes for CASSWGSVEETQYF.

This clonotype was counted only a few times. This chain connects TRBV12-3 or TRBV12-4 to TRBJ2-5; 13 bases match TRBD2. There are 16 residues in the CDR3. Trimming at V came to 6 bases and at J to 5 bases, leaving 9 bases not matched to a gene. The CDR3 reads CASRPGTSGAGETQYF. CDR3 nucleotides: TGTGCCAGCAGGCCCGGGACTAGCGGGGCCGGGGAGACCCAGTACTTC.

This clonotype was counted a few times. The V gene is TRBV20-1, the J gene TRBJ2-7; TRBD1 matches at 8 bases. Germline V gene sequence: CDR1 DFQATT, CDR2 SNEGSKA (reference sequence). CDR3 size: 15 residues. After removal of 0 bases from V and 4 bases from J, the junction contained 8 bases not matched to a gene. The CDR3 protein is CSARDPAGTGYEQYF. CDR3 bases: TGCAGTGCTAGAGATCCTGCAGGGACAGGATACGAGCAGTACTTC.

The count of this clonotype is one. The V and J genes are TRBV19 and TRBJ2-1; 10 bases line up with TRBD1. With V trimmed by 9 bases and J by 8 bases, 7 bases remained unmatched. The CDR3 runs 13 residues. The germline CDR1 and CDR2 sequences are LNHDA and SQIVND (reference sequence). For the CDR3, the DNA is TGTGCCAGCCAAGTGACAGGGGGCGATGAGCAGTTCTTC. Residues: CASQVTGGDEQFF.

A few counts support this clonotype. The V call is TRBV4-2, the J call TRBJ2-7; the D is unclear. CDR1 and CDR2 (germline): LGHNA, YNFKEQ. Between the trimmed V and J ends, which lost 2 bases and 6 bases, there was a span of 14 bases. The CDR3 is 14 amino acids. The CDR3 reads CASSQLGRGGEQYF. CDR3 coding DNA: TGTGCCAGCAGCCAACTGGGCCGCGGCGGCGAGCAGTACTTC.

The chain links TRBV4-1 to TRBJ2-1, with D uncertain. Per the germline V gene, CDR1 is MGHRA and CDR2 is YSYEKL. Trimming took off 1 base at V and 1 base at J, with 11 bases between the two ends. This CDR3 comprises 16 residues. The CDR3 region has the DNA TGCGCCAGCAGCCAAGGGAGTCAGGCTTCCTACAATGAGCAGTTCTTC. Protein: CASSQGSQASYNEQFF.

This chain connects TRBV9 to TRBJ1-4, with 9 positions matching TRBD1. The germline CDR1 and CDR2 sequences are SGDLS and YYNGEE. The CDR3 contains 14 residues. The V and J ends lost 3 bases and 11 bases, in that order; junction bases with no gene match: 8. The CDR3 coding sequence is TGTGCCAGCAGCGGAGACAGGGGGTTAGAGAAACTGTTTTTT. Residues: CASSGDRGLEKLFF. The variable domain in full, completed from reference TRBV9 and TRBJ1-4, reads DSGVTQTPKHLITATGQRVTLRCSPRSGDLSVYWYQQSLDQGLQFLIQYYNGEERAKGNILERFSAQQFPDLHSELNLSSLELGDSALYFCASSGDRGLEKLFFGSGTQLSVL.

This clonotype came up a few times. DNA of the CDR3: TGCGCCAGCCAAGGACAGGGAGGCACCGGGGAGCTGTTTTTT. Translation gives CASQGQGGTGELFF. This rearrangement joins TRBV10-1 to TRBJ2-2, with TRBD1 matching over 8 bases. The CDR3 length is 14 residues. Unmatched junction bases numbered 6, after V lost 8 bases and J lost 4 bases. Per the germline V gene, CDR1 is WNHNN and CDR2 is SYGVQD (reference sequence).

This clonotype was counted many times. The chain couples TRBV20-1 to TRBJ1-4; D ambiguous. The length of the CDR3 is 11 residues. Germline CDR1 DFQATT, CDR2 SNEGSKA (reference sequence). Trimming cost V 7 bases and J 5 bases, with 8 bases left between them. CDR3 protein: CSGTVNEKLFF. The CDR3 DNA follows: TGCAGTGGGACGGTGAATGAAAAACTGTTTTTT.

This clonotype was picked up a small number of times. V and J are TRBV25-1 and TRBJ1-6, with 8 nucleotides matching TRBD1. Germline V gives CDR1 MGHDK, CDR2 SYGVNS. The length of the CDR3 is 15 residues. V was pared by 2 bases and J by 7 bases, with 4 bases of the junction left unmatched. CDR3 region: CASSETGGYNSPLHF. The CDR3 DNA reads TGTGCCAGCAGTGAAACAGGGGGATACAATTCACCCCTCCACTTT. Supplemented by reference TRBV25-1 and TRBJ1-6, the full variable domain reads EADIYQTPRYLVIGTGKKITLECSQTMGHDKMYWYQQDPGMELHLIHYSYGVNSTEKGDLSSESTVSRIRTEHFPLTLESARPSHTSQYLCASSETGGYNSPLHFGNGTRLTVT.

At least ten counts were recorded for this clonotype. The rearrangement links TRBV24-1 to TRBJ2-1; 7 nucleotides agree with TRBD2. This CDR3 region has 16 residues. V gave up 2 bases and J gave up 0 bases; unmatched junction bases: 3. CDR1 KGHDR and CDR2 SFDVKD come from the germline V gene. The CDR3 sequence is CATSDSLADSYNEQFF. CDR3 bases: TGTGCCACCAGTGATTCTCTAGCGGACTCCTACAATGAGCAGTTCTTC.

This clonotype has only a few counts. The J gene is TRBJ1-2, the V gene TRBV7-2; no definite D call. V lost 5 bases, J lost 1 base, and 8 bases lay in between. The CDR3 covers 13 residues. Germline assignment: CDR1 SGHTA and CDR2 FQGNSA. CDR3 residues: CASSQAGNYGYTF. CDR3 DNA sequence: TGTGCCAGCAGCCAGGCGGGTAACTATGGCTACACCTTC.

This clonotype was found a few times. The rearrangement links TRBV12-3 or TRBV12-4 to TRBJ1-4, with 7 bases fitting TRBD1. This CDR3 contains 15 residues. V lost 7 bases and J lost 4; bases outside the gene matches: 9. As DNA, the CDR3 is TGTGCCAGCACCCTAGGACAGGCATATAATGAAAAACTGTTTTTT. Its translation: CASTLGQAYNEKLFF.

The V gene is TRBV9, the J gene TRBJ1-3; 7 bases map to TRBD1. Looked up from germline, CDR1 is SGDLS and CDR2 is YYNGEE. V gave up 3 bases and J gave up 0 bases; unmatched junction bases: 9. The length of the CDR3 is 17 residues. CDR3 sequence: CASSAYPRGISGNTIYF. CDR3 DNA: TGTGCCAGCAGCGCCTACCCCAGGGGGATCTCTGGAAACACCATATATTTT.

This rearrangement joins TRBV19 to TRBJ1-2; D not resolved. Germline V gene data show CDR1 as LNHDA and CDR2 as SQIVND (reference sequence). The V gene lost 9 bases and the J gene lost 4 bases, with 21 bases spanning the gap. The CDR3 sequence is 15 residues long. The CDR3 DNA reads as TGTGCCAGCTTTCCGGGCGCCGGGCCTGGCTATGGCTACACCTTC. Amino acid sequence: CASFPGAGPGYGYTF.

This clonotype has ten or more counts. The V and J genes are TRBV5-1 and TRBJ2-3; D is perhaps TRBD1 (7 bases). Germline CDR1 is SGHRS and CDR2 is YFSETQ. The CDR3 is 16 residues long. V shed 5 bases and J shed 3 bases, with 19 bases lying between them. CDR3 coding DNA: TGCGCCAGCAGTAGGGGGGACAGCACCCCAACAGATACGCAGTATTTT. Translated, it gives CASSRGDSTPTDTQYF.

This clonotype was recorded a few times. The chain has TRBV24-1 and TRBJ2-3; 9 positions match TRBD1. This CDR3 is 16 amino acids long. In germline, CDR1 is KGHDR, CDR2 SFDVKD. J gave up 4 bases and V 3 bases, and 7 bases lay outside the gene matches. CDR3 bases: TGTGCCACCAGTGATCGCACAGGGGGCGCCCCAGATACGCAGTATTTT. Its protein product is CATSDRTGGAPDTQYF.

This clonotype appeared a few times. This chain uses TRBV20-1 with TRBJ2-1; D is ambiguous. The CDR3 loop spans 13 amino acids. Trimming removed 8 bases at V and 9 bases at J, with 20 bases between. Germline V lookup: CDR1 DFQATT, CDR2 SNEGSKA (reference sequence). The CDR3 nucleotides are TGCAGTCAGACCCAGACCCCGCGGAGTGAGCAGTTCTTC. Translation: CSQTQTPRSEQFF.